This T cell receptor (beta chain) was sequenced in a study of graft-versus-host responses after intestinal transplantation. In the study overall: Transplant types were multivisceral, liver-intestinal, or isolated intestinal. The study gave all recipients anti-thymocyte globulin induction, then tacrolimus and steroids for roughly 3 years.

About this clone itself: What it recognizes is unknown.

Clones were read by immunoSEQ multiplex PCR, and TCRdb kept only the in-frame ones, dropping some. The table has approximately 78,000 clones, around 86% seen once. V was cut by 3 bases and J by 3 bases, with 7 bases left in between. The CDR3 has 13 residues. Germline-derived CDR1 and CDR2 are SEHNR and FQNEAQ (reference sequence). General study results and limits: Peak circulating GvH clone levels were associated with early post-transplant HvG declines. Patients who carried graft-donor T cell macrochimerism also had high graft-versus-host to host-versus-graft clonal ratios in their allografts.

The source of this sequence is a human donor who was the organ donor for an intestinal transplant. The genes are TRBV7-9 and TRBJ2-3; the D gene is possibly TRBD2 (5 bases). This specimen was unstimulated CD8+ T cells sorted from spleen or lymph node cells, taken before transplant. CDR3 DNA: TGTGCCAGCAGCTTTGGCGGGACAGATACGCAGTATTTT. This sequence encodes CASSFGGTDTQYF.